Below, one T cell receptor beta chain is given with its context. Its matching antigen is unknown. TCRdb independently ran MiXCR on the RT-PCR reads; one entry per CDR3 protein. Of 490,000 or so distinct CDR3 sequences detected, about 8% appear once; the ten largest clones hold roughly 13%. This specimen comes from a study of response to subunit inactivated influenza vaccine. Study observations and caveats: The study's authors posited that every seasonal influenza vaccination enlists few new T cells.

This specimen was PBMCs from blood, taken roughly 24 months after vaccination. The sequence was obtained from a man in his fifties or sixties who received an inactivated influenza vaccine.

The CDR3 bases are TGCAGTGCTAGATGGGAAAAACTGTTTTTT. Translating gives CSARWEKLFF. The chain combines TRBV20-1 with TRBJ1-4; D not certain. Trimming took 2 bases from V and 8 from J, leaving 3 bases between them. The CDR3 has 10 residues. Looked up from germline, CDR1 is DFQATT and CDR2 is SNEGSKA (reference sequence).